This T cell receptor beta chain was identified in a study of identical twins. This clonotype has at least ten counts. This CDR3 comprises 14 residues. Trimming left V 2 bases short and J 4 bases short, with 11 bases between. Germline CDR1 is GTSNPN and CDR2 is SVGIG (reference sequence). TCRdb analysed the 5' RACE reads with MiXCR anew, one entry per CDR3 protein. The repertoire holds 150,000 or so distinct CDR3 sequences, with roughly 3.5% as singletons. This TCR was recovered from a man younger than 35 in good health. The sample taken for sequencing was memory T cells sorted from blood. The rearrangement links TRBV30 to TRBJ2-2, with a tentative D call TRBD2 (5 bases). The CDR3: CAWSPGLTTGELFF. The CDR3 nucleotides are TGTGCCTGGAGTCCTGGACTCACCACCGGGGAGCTGTTTTTT. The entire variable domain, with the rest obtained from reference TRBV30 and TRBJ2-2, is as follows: SQTIHQWPATLVQPVGSPLSLECTVEGTSNPNLYWYRQAAGRGLQLLFYSVGIGQISSEVPQNLSASRPQDRQFILSSKKLLLSDSGFYLCAWSPGLTTGELFFGEGSRLTVL.